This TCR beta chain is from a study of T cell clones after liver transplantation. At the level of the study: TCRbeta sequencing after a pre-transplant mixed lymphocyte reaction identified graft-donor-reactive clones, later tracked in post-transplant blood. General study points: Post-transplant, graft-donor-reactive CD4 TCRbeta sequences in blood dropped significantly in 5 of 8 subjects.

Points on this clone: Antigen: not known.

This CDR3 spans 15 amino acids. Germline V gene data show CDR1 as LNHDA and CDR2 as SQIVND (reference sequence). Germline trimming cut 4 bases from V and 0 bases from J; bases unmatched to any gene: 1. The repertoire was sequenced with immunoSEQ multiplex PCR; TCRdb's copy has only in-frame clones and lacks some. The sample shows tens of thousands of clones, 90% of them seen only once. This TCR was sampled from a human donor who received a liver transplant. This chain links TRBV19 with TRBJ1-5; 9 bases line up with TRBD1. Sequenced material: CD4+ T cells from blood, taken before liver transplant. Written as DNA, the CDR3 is TGTGCCAGTAGTAGGACAGGGGATAGCAATCAGCCCCAGCATTTT. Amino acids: CASSRTGDSNQPQHF.